The sequence of this T cell receptor beta chain was determined in a study of cytomegalovirus exposure and HLA in healthy donors. This table comes from immunoSEQ multiplex PCR, and its TCRdb copy is limited to in-frame clones, with some not included. The sample has hundreds of thousands of clones, 86% seen once. CDR3 length: 13 residues. After removal of 5 bases from V and 4 bases from J, the junction contained 3 bases not matched to a gene. The germline V gene encodes CDR1 MDHEN and CDR2 SYDVKM. The sample was PBMCs. This TCR came from a woman aged 18-29 years in good health and CMV-seronegative. The chain recombines TRBV28 with TRBJ1-2; 8 nucleotides align to TRBD1. The CDR3 loop reads CASSLGQVYGYTF. The CDR3 DNA reads as TGTGCCAGCAGTCTGGGACAGGTCTATGGCTACACCTTC.